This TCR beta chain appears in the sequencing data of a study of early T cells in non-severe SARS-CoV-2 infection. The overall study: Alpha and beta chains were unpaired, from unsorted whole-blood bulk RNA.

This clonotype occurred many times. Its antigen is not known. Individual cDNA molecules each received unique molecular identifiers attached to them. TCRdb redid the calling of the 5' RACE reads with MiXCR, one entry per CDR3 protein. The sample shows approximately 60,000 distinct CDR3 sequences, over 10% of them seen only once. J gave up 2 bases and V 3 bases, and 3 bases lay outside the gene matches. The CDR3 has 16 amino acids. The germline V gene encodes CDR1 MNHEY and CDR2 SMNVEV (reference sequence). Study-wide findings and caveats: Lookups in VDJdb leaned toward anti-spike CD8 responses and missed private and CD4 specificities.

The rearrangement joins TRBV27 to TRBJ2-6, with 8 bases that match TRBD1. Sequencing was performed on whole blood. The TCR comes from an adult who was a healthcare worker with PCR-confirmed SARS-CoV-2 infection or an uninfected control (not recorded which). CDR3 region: CASSFATGAGANVLTF. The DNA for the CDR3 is TGTGCCAGCAGTTTCGCGACAGGGGCTGGGGCCAACGTCCTGACTTTC.